This T cell receptor beta chain was observed in a study of blood T cell repertoires in COVID-19 (dated by TCRdb to 2020 to 2021). At the level of the whole study: Samples covering the acute and convalescent phases of COVID-19 were provided by collaborators in the United States, Italy and Spain. Where HLA class I and class II types were available, the types were taken from metadata supplied by the sample provider, not from assay-based typing. The prospective study material was composed of cDNA or gDNA derived from T cells, B-cell-depleted T cells, or PBMCs. Subjects who had been exposed to COVID-19, were actively infected with it, or had recovered from it provided the deeply sampled blood TCRbeta repertoires that made up the dataset. Nearly every sample came with metadata listing a de-identified subject ID, COVID-19 status, age in years and sex. The repertoires were made available in a free public database intended to serve as a resource for research on the immune response to SARS-CoV-2. The samples were drawn from the first 160 participants of the ongoing ImmuneRACE study and from 1,254 subjects provided by 6 global collaborators. Broad study findings and their caveats: Clinical and demographic metadata were provided uncurated, with the amount varying by source and participant.

Whole blood was collected in K2EDTA tubes by collaborating institutions according to the institutions' own protocols. For TCRbeta analysis, collaborators shipped samples as frozen whole blood, isolated PBMCs, or DNA extracted from either of those sample types. Note on this clone: Its antigen specificity is not known. No much larger clone exists at a distance of one base, and base qualities are not known.

TCRbeta CDR3 regions were amplified from genomic DNA using the immunoSEQ Assay, a bias-controlled multiplex PCR. In the paper's pipeline: The number of nucleated cells in each sample was estimated from the amplification of reference gene primers within the assay. To quantify the absolute abundance of each unique TCRbeta CDR3 rearrangement, sequence reads were collapsed and filtered. For each sample, productive Simpson clonality was calculated as the square root of Simpson's diversity index over productive rearrangements. This immuneACCESS table, as held by TCRdb, lists in-frame sequences with V and J called but not all clones. Of the missing ones, under half trace to an unresolved V gene in checked studies; the others have no known cause. That table furnishes V, J and clone size, whereas the DNA furnished D and trimming. In all, the sample holds around 160,000 clones, and more than 75% of those were seen once. The ten largest clonotypes hold around 13% of the sample.

The V and J ends are trimmed by 1 base and 7 bases, leaving 6 bases between them. CDR1 and CDR2 are drawn from the germline V gene (reference sequence): DFQATT, SNEGSKA. Inclusive of the bounding cysteine and phenylalanine, the CDR3 is 11 residues long. CDR3 DNA only is kept here, 33 bases in frame from base 1. The sequence came from a man between 60 and 75 years old with active or convalescent COVID-19. The V gene is TRBV20-1 and the J gene is TRBJ2-3, with no confidently assigned D gene. Sequencing used peripheral blood. For the CDR3, the sequence is CSARGANTQYF. The base sequence is TGCAGTGCTAGAGGGGCCAATACGCAGTATTTT.